Below, one T cell receptor (beta chain) is given with its context. This sample was included in a study of shared clonotypes between healthy human individuals. Germline CDR1 is SGHNT and CDR2 is YYREEE (reference sequence). Trimming removed 6 bases from V and 4 bases from J, with 19 bases in between. This CDR3 contains 15 residues. Data came from immunoSEQ multiplex PCR; TCRdb stores just in-frame clones and leaves some out. In the table there are about 2 million clones, 90% to 95% of which are singletons. The chain links TRBV5-4 to TRBJ1-2; D unresolved. The sequenced sample consisted of naive CD4+ T cells sorted from blood. Sample subset: CD45RA+ positively selected. This TCR was sampled from a man between 18 and 29 years old in good health. The CDR3 DNA reads as TGTGCCAGCAATAGCGATTCGTTCGGGAGCTATGGCTACACCTTC. It yields the protein CASNSDSFGSYGYTF. Full variable domain (missing parts from reference TRBV5-4 and TRBJ1-2): ETGVTQSPTHLIKTRGQQVTLRCSSQSGHNTVSWYQQALGQGPQFIFQYYREEENGRGNFPPRFSGLQFPNYSSELNVNALELDDSALYLCASNSDSFGSYGYTFGSGTRLTVV.